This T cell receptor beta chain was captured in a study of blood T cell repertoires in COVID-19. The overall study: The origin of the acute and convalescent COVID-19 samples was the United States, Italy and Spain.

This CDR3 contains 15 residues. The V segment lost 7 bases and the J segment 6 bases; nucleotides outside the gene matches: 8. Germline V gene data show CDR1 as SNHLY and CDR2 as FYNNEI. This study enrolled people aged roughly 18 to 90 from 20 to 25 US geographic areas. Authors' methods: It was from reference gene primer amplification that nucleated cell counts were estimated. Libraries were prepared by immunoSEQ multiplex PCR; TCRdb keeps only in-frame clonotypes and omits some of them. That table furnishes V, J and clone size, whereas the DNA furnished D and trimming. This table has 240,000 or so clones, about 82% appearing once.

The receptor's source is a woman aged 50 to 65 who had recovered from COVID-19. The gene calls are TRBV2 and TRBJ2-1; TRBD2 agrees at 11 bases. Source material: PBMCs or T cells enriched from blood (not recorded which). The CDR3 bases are TGTGCCAGCACCTCACTAGCGGGAGTGGGCAATGAGCAGTTCTTC. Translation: CASTSLAGVGNEQFF.